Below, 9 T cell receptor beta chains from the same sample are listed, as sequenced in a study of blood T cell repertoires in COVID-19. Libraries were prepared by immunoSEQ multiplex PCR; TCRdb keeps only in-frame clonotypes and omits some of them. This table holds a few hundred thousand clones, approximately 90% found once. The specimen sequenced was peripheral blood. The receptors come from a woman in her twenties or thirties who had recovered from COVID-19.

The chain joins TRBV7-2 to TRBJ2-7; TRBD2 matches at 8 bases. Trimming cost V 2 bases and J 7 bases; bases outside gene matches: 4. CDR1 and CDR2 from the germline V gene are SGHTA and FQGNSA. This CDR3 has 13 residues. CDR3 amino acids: CASSLRRLAEQYF. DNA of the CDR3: TGTGCCAGCAGCTTAAGGAGACTAGCGGAGCAGTACTTC.

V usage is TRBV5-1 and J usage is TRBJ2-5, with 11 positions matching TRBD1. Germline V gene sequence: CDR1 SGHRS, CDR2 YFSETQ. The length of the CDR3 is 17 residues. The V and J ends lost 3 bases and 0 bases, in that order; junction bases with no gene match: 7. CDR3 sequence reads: CASSWGQGGSYQETQYF. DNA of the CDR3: TGCGCCAGCAGCTGGGGACAGGGGGGTTCGTACCAAGAGACCCAGTACTTC.

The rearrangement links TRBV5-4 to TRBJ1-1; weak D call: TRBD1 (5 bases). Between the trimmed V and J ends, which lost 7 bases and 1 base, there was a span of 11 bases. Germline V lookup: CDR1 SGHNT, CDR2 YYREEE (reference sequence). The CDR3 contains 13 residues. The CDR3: CASRQGSNTEAFF. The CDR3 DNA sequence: TGTGCCAGCCGCCAGGGCTCGAACACTGAAGCTTTCTTT.

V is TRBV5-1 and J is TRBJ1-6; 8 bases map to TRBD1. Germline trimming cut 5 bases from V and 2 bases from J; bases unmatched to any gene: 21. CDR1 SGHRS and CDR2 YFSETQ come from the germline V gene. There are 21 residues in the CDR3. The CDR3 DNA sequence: TGCGCCAGCAGGGCTACCGAAGACAGGGGTATTTTTCCTGCCTATAATTCACCCCTCCACTTT. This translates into CASRATEDRGIFPAYNSPLHF. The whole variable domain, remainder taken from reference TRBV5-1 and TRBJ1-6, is KAGVTQTPRYLIKTRGQQVTLSCSPISGHRSVSWYQQTPGQGLQFLFEYFSETQRNKGNFPGRFSGRQFSNSRSEMNVSTLELGDSALYLCASRATEDRGIFPAYNSPLHFGNGTRLTVT.

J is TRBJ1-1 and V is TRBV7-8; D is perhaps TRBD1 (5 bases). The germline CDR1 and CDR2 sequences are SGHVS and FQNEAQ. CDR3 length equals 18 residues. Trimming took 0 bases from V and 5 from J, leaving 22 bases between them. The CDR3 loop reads CASSLAWVVGGGDTEAFF. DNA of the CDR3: TGTGCCAGCAGCTTAGCGTGGGTCGTCGGGGGGGGTGATACTGAAGCTTTCTTT.

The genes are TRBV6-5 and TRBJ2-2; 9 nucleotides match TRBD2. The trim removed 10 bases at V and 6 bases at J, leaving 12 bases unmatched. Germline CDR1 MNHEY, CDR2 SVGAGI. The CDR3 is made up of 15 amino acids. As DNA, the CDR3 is TGTGCCACGGAACGGCTAGCGGGGATCGCCGGGGAGCTGTTTTTT. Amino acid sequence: CATERLAGIAGELFF.

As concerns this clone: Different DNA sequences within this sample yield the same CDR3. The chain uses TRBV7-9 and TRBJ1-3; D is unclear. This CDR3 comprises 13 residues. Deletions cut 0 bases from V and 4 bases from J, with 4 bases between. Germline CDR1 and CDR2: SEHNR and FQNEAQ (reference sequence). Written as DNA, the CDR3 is TGTGCCAGCAGCTTAGCCGCGGGAAACACCATATATTTT. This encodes CASSLAAGNTIYF.

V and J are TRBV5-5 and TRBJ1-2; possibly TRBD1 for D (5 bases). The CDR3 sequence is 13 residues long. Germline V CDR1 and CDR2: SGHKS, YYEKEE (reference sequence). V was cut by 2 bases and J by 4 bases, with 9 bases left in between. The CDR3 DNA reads TGTGCCAGCAGCTTAGGGAGGGGCTATGGCTACACCTTC. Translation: CASSLGRGYGYTF.

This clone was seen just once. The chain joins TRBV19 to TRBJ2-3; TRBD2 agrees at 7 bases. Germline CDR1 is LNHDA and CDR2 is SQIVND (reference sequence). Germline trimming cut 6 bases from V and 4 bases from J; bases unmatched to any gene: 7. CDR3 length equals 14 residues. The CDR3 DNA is TGTGCCAGTAGCCTATCCCGGGGGGCAGATACGCAGTATTTT. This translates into CASSLSRGADTQYF.